This is a list of T cell receptor beta chains from one sample in a study of T cell responses to AZD1222 COVID-19 vaccine. Assay: immunoSEQ multiplex PCR; the TCRdb copy retains only in-frame clones and omits some. The table lists tens of thousands of clones, around nine tenths of them singletons. Sequenced here: peripheral blood, sampled on day 0 of AZD1222 vaccination. Receptors originate from an adult in good health. Both conserved end residues are part of each CDR3. The D gene is left open where the match is weak.

j_call	v_call	d_call	cdr3_aa	cdr3_nt
TRBJ1-4	TRBV27	NA	CASSSLGTTNEKLFF	TGTGCCAGCAGTTCCCTAGGTACAACTAATGAAAAACTGTTTTTT
TRBJ1-5	TRBV19	TRBD1	CASRGQGNQPQHF	TGTGCCAGTAGAGGACAGGGGAATCAGCCCCAGCATTTT
TRBJ2-5	TRBV6-5	NA	CASSWDHQETQYF	TGTGCCAGCAGCTGGGACCACCAAGAGACCCAGTACTTC
TRBJ1-1	TRBV12-3/TRBV12-4	NA	CASSLGPYTEAFF	TGTGCCAGCAGTCTTGGACCTTACACTGAAGCTTTCTTT
TRBJ1-2	TRBV30	NA	CAWMVGGWANYGYTF	TGTGCCTGGATGGTAGGGGGTTGGGCTAACTATGGCTACACCTTC
TRBJ2-7	TRBV5-4	NA	CASSLGLVIAYEQYF	TGTGCCAGCAGCTTGGGACTAGTGATTGCCTACGAGCAGTACTTC
TRBJ2-7	TRBV6-2/TRBV6-3	NA	CASSYFYEQYF	TGTGCCAGCAGTTACTTCTACGAGCAGTACTTC
TRBJ2-5	TRBV29-1	TRBD1	CSHTRDSTMTQYF	TGCAGCCATACCCGGGACAGTACCATGACCCAGTACTTC
TRBJ1-1	TRBV7-9	NA	CASSLTTQGSTEAFF	TGTGCCAGCAGCTTAACAACCCAGGGGAGCACTGAAGCTTTCTTT
TRBJ1-5	TRBV16	TRBD1	CASSSGEGAGQPQHF	TGTGCCAGCAGCTCCGGAGAGGGGGCCGGGCAGCCCCAGCATTTT
TRBJ1-1	TRBV19	TRBD1	CASRDRGGNTEAFF	TGTGCCAGCCGGGACAGGGGAGGGAACACTGAAGCTTTCTTT
TRBJ2-7	TRBV3-1/TRBV3-2	TRBD1	CASSQDGRGQGNYEQYF	TGTGCCAGCAGCCAAGATGGGAGGGGACAGGGGAACTACGAGCAGTACTTC